The 17 T cell receptor beta chains below were found in one sample sequenced in a study of blood T cell repertoires in COVID-19. Measured with immunoSEQ multiplex PCR; TCRdb has only the in-frame clones, and not every one. In the table there are around 100,000 clones, about 83% of which are singletons. The specimen sequenced was peripheral blood. The receptors originated from a human donor in a cohort sampled during active COVID-19.

V gene TRBV6-5 combines with J gene TRBJ1-3, with D possibly being TRBD1 (5 bases). The CDR3 runs 13 residues. The germline CDR1 and CDR2 sequences are MNHEY and SVGAGI. Trimming took 5 bases from V and 9 from J, leaving 14 bases between them. The CDR3 sequence: CASSPDSHRTIYF. CDR3 in DNA: TGTGCCAGCAGTCCTGACAGTCACCGCACCATATATTTT.

The chain uses TRBV2 and TRBJ1-2; 7 positions match TRBD1. J gave up 5 bases and V 3 bases, and 9 bases lay outside the gene matches. The CDR3 is made up of 15 amino acids. From germline, CDR1 is SNHLY and CDR2 FYNNEI. The CDR3 reads CASSETGKLRYGYTF. Here the CDR3 DNA reads TGTGCCAGCAGTGAGACAGGGAAGTTACGGTATGGCTACACCTTC. Combining the CDR3 with reference TRBV2 and TRBJ1-2 gives the whole variable domain EPEVTQTPSHQVTQMGQEVILRCVPISNHLYFYWYRQILGQKVEFLVSFYNNEISEKSEIFDDQFSVERPDGSNFTLKIRSTKLEDSAMYFCASSETGKLRYGYTFGSGTRLTVV.

V and J are TRBV30 and TRBJ1-1; possible D gene TRBD1, 5 bases. Trimming shortened V by 5 bases and J by 2 bases, and 12 bases separated the two germline ends. The length of the CDR3 is 13 residues. Germline values: CDR1 GTSNPN, CDR2 SVGIG (reference sequence). The CDR3 loop reads CAWGKQVNTEAFF. In DNA form, the CDR3 reads TGTGCCTGGGGGAAACAGGTTAACACTGAAGCTTTCTTT.

The genes are TRBV28 and TRBJ2-2, with 7 bases identical to TRBD2. This CDR3 comprises 16 residues. Germline-derived CDR1 and CDR2 are MDHEN and SYDVKM. The J segment lost 6 bases and the V segment lost 5 bases, leaving 12 bases of the junction unmatched. The CDR3 DNA reads as TGTGCCAGCAGTCGGGGGGAGCGGGCCAGGTCCGGGGAGCTGTTTTTT. Translated, it gives CASSRGERARSGELFF.

The chain employs TRBV6-6 and TRBJ1-1; 9 bases line up with TRBD1. The CDR3 has 15 amino acids. Losses at the gene ends were 6 bases for V and 1 base for J; bases not matched to a gene: 6. Germline V gene lookup returns CDR1 MNHNY and CDR2 SVGAGI (reference sequence). CDR3 sequence (DNA): TGTGCCAGCAGGGACGGGACAGGGAGGAACACTGAAGCTTTCTTT. Protein: CASRDGTGRNTEAFF.

J is TRBJ1-2 and V is TRBV3-1 (or the pseudogene TRBV3-2); possible D gene TRBD1, 5 bases. This CDR3 region has 13 residues. Looked up from germline, CDR1 is LGHDT and CDR2 is YNNKEL (reference sequence). V lost 5 bases and J 13 bases, leaving 20 bases between the germline ends. The CDR3 loop reads CASSSGDSASSTF. In nucleotides, the CDR3 is TGTGCCAGCAGCAGCGGGGACTCAGCGTCCTCCACCTTC.

V and J are TRBV6-5 and TRBJ2-5, with 8 bases aligning to TRBD1. The CDR3 has 15 residues. Per the germline V gene, CDR1 is MNHEY and CDR2 is SVGAGI. With V trimmed by 7 bases and J by 5 bases, 12 bases remained unmatched. As DNA, the CDR3 is TGTGCCAGCATCCAGACAGGGGCGAATGCGGAGACCCAGTACTTC. Encoded protein: CASIQTGANAETQYF.

The genes are TRBV5-1 and TRBJ2-5, with 7 bases lining up with TRBD1. J lost 6 bases, V lost 0 bases, and 8 bases had no gene match. The V gene's germline CDR1 is SGHRS and CDR2 YFSETQ. The CDR3 spans 15 residues. The CDR3 DNA reads TGCGCCAGCAGCTTGGAACAGGGGCTAGGGCAGACCCAGTACTTC. It codes for CASSLEQGLGQTQYF.

V and J are TRBV4-1 and TRBJ2-5; D is perhaps TRBD2 (7 bases). Trimming stripped 3 bases from V and 4 bases from J, with 18 bases between. There are 16 residues in the CDR3. In germline, CDR1 is MGHRA, CDR2 YSYEKL. As DNA, the CDR3 is TGCGCCAGCAGCCATGTAACCCGGGGGGCGGGAGAGACCCAGTACTTC. It encodes CASSHVTRGAGETQYF.

Only a few counts were recorded for this clone. The chain carries TRBV5-4 and TRBJ1-2; a possible D gene is TRBD1 (5 bases). In germline, CDR1 is SGHNT, CDR2 YYREEE (reference sequence). The length of the CDR3 is 16 residues. V lost 5 bases and J 1 base, leaving 18 bases between the germline ends. The CDR3 bases are TGTGCCAGCAGGCGGGGGTCCAGTATCAATAACTATGGCTACACCTTC. It codes for CASRRGSSINNYGYTF.

The chain carries TRBV6-5 and TRBJ1-5; no firm D call. The V end was cut by 6 bases, the J end by 7 bases, with 13 bases between. This CDR3 comprises 13 residues. Germline V CDR1 and CDR2: MNHEY, SVGAGI. CDR3 amino acids: CASSYYSGQPQHF. DNA of the CDR3: TGTGCCAGCAGCTATTATTCAGGCCAGCCCCAGCATTTT.

The rearrangement links TRBV28 to TRBJ2-3; 7 bases map to TRBD1. V was pared by 5 bases and J by 0 bases, with 5 bases of the junction left unmatched. Germline CDR1 and CDR2: MDHEN and SYDVKM. The CDR3 runs 15 residues. The CDR3 DNA sequence: TGTGCCAGCAGTGAGAGGGGGCCAAGCACAGATACGCAGTATTTT. It encodes CASSERGPSTDTQYF.

The chain joins TRBV6-5 to TRBJ1-4; maybe TRBD1 (6 bases). Germline CDR1 MNHEY, CDR2 SVGAGI. The CDR3 is 14 residues long. Trimming took off 6 bases at V and 4 bases at J, with 12 bases between the two ends. CDR3 nucleotide sequence: TGTGCCAGCAGCCCCCAGGGGAATAATGAAAAACTGTTTTTT. It is translated as CASSPQGNNEKLFF.

The gene calls are TRBV6-5 and TRBJ1-3; D remains ambiguous. Germline V gives CDR1 MNHEY, CDR2 SVGAGI. V was cut by 10 bases and J by 4 bases, with 20 bases left in between. This CDR3 is 15 amino acids long. CDR3 DNA: TGTGCCACCCGGAGTATTTCCTCGGGAGGAAACACCATATATTTT. This codes for CATRSISSGGNTIYF.

V is TRBV19 and J is TRBJ1-2; 8 nucleotides align to TRBD1. The V gene end was trimmed by 6 bases and the J gene end by 4 bases; junction bases not matched to a gene: 7. CDR3 length equals 14 residues. Germline assignment: CDR1 LNHDA and CDR2 SQIVND (reference sequence). CDR3 sequence (DNA): TGTGCCAGTAGACTCCGAACAGGGGGCTATGGCTACACCTTC. This gives the protein CASRLRTGGYGYTF.

The J gene is TRBJ2-7, the V gene TRBV10-2; tentatively, D is TRBD2 (5 bases). Germline CDR1 reads WSHSY; CDR2 reads SAAADI. V shed 3 bases and J shed 2 bases, with 14 bases lying between them. The CDR3 contains 15 residues. The CDR3 DNA sequence: TGCGCCAGCAGTGAAGAGGGCAGTCCTCCCTACGAGCAGTACTTC. Its translation: CASSEEGSPPYEQYF.

This clone appeared a single time. This chain links TRBV5-4 with TRBJ1-1; the D gene is possibly TRBD1 (5 bases). The CDR3 runs to 16 residues. V lost 4 bases to trimming and J lost 4 bases, with 20 bases between them. The germline gives CDR1 SGHNT, CDR2 YYREEE (reference sequence). The CDR3 DNA is TGTGCCAGCAGCCGAACAAAGTTGGGGCGAGGCACTGAAGCTTTCTTT. Translating gives CASSRTKLGRGTEAFF.